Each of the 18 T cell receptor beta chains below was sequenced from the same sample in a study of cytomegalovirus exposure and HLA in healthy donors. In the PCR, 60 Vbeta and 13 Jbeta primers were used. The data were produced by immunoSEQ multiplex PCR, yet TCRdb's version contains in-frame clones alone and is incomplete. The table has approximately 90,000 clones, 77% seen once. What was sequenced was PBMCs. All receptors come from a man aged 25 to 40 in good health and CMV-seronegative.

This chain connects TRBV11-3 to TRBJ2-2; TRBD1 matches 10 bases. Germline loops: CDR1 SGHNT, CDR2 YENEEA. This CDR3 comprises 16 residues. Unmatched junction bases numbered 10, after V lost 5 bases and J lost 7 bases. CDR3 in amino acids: CASSPRDRGDVGELFF. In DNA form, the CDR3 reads TGTGCCAGCAGCCCCCGGGACAGGGGAGATGTCGGGGAGCTGTTTTTT.

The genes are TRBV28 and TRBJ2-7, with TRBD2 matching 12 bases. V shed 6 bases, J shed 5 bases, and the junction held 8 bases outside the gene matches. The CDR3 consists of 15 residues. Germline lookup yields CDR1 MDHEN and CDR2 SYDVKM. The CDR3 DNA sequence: TGTGCCAGCAGCCGTAGGACTAGCGGGATCCACGAGCAGTACTTC. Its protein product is CASSRRTSGIHEQYF.

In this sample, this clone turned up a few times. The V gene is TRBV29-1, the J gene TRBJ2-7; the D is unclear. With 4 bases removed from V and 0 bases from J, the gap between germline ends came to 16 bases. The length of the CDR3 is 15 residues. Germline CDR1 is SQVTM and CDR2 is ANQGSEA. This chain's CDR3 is CSVAGTTSSSYEQYF. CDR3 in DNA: TGCAGCGTTGCAGGCACAACGTCGAGCTCCTACGAGCAGTACTTC.

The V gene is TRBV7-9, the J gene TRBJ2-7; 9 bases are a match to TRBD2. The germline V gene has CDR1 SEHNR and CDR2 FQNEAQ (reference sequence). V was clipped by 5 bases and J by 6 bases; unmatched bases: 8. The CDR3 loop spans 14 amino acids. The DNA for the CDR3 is TGTGCCAGCAGCCAACGCGGGGGGGGAGGCGAGCAGTACTTC. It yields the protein CASSQRGGGGEQYF.

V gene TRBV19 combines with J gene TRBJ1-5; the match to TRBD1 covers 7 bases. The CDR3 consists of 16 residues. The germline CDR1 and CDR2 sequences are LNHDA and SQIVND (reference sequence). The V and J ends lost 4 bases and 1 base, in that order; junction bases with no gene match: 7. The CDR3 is CASSNQGGYSNQPQHF. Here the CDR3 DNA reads TGTGCCAGTAGTAATCAGGGGGGCTACAGCAATCAGCCCCAGCATTTT.

This chain's CDR3 is CASSRPGQGIHEQYF. CDR3 coding DNA: TGTGCCAGCTCGCGTCCGGGACAGGGGATCCACGAGCAGTACTTC. The chain has TRBV18 and TRBJ2-7; TRBD1 aligns across 10 bases. The CDR3 sequence is 15 residues long. CDR1 is KGHSH and CDR2 is LQKENI in the germline V gene. J gave up 5 bases and V 6 bases, and 10 bases lay outside the gene matches.

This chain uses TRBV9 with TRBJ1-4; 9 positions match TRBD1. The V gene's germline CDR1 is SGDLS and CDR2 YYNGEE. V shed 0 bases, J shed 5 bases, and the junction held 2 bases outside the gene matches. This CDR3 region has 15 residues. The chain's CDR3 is CASSVGGTGNEKLFF. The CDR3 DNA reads TGTGCCAGCAGCGTAGGTGGGACAGGGAATGAAAAACTGTTTTTT. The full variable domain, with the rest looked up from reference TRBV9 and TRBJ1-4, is DSGVTQTPKHLITATGQRVTLRCSPRSGDLSVYWYQQSLDQGLQFLIQYYNGEERAKGNILERFSAQQFPDLHSELNLSSLELGDSALYFCASSVGGTGNEKLFFGSGTQLSVL.

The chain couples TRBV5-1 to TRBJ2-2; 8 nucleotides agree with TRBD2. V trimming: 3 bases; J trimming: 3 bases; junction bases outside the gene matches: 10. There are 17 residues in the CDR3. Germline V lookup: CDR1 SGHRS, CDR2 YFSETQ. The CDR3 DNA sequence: TGCGCCAGCAGCTCAAGAATAGCGGGGCTAGACACCGGGGAGCTGTTTTTT. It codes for CASSSRIAGLDTGELFF.

The CDR3 here is CASSQEGPGNGYEQYF. In DNA form, the CDR3 reads TGCGCCAGCAGCCAAGAAGGGCCAGGGAATGGGTACGAGCAGTACTTC. This chain joins TRBV4-1 and TRBJ2-7; TRBD1 is a possible D gene (5 bases). This CDR3 spans 16 amino acids. Germline loops: CDR1 MGHRA, CDR2 YSYEKL. The V and J ends lost 0 bases and 4 bases respectively, with 16 bases between them.

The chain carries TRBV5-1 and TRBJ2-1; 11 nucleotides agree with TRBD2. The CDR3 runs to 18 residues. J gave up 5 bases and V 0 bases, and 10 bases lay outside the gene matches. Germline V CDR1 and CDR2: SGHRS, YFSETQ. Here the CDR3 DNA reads TGCGCCAGCAGCTTGGAGGCTAGCGGGAGGCCCATTAACAATGAGCAGTTCTTC. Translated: CASSLEASGRPINNEQFF.

CDR3 region: CASSPWTGNTGELFF. The CDR3 nucleotides are TGCGCCAGCAGCCCGTGGACAGGGAACACCGGGGAGCTGTTTTTT. The chain combines TRBV5-1 with TRBJ2-2, with 7 bases identical to TRBD1. This CDR3 is built from 15 residues. Per the germline V gene, CDR1 is SGHRS and CDR2 is YFSETQ. V was clipped by 4 bases and J by 1 base; unmatched bases: 4.

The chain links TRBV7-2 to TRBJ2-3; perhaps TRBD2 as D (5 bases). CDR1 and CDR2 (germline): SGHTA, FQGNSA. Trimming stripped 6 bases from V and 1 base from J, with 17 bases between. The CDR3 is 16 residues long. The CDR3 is CASSHLSGKRTDTQYF. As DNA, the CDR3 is TGTGCCAGCAGTCACCTATCGGGGAAGCGCACAGATACGCAGTATTTT.

The CDR3 DNA follows: TGTGCCAGCAGCTCAGGACGGGAGTTCCGGAGGTGGTACACAGATACGCAGTATTTT. Translated: CASSSGREFRRWYTDTQYF. The chain recombines TRBV5-4 with TRBJ2-3, with D perhaps TRBD2 (6 bases). The V end lost 3 bases, the J end lost 2 bases, and 25 bases lay between the germline ends. CDR1 and CDR2 from the germline V gene are SGHNT and YYREEE (reference sequence). This CDR3 is 19 amino acids long.

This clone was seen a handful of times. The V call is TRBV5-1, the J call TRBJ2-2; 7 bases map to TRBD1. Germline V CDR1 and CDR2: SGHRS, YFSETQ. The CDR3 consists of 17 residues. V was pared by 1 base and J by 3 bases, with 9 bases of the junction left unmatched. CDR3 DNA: TGCGCCAGCAGCTTGAGGTCCGGGACAGTAGACACCGGGGAGCTGTTTTTT. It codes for CASSLRSGTVDTGELFF.

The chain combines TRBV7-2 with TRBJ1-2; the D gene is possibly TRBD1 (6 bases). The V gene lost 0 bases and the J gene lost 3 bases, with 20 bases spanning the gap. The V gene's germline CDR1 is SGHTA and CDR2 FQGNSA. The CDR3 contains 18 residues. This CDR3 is CASSLATGTSYLDYGYTF. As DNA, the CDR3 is TGTGCCAGCAGCTTAGCAACAGGGACCTCTTACCTGGACTATGGCTACACCTTC.

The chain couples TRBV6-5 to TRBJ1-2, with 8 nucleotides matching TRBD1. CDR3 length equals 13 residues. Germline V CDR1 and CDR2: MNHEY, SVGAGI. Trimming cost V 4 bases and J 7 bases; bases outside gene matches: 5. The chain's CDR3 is CASSSQQGGGYTF. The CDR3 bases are TGTGCCAGCAGTTCCCAACAGGGGGGTGGCTACACCTTC.

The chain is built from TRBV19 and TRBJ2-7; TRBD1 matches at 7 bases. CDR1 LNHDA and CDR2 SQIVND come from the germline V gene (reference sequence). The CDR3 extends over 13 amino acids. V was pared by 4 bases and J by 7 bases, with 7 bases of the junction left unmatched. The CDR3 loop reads CASSNRQGWEQYF. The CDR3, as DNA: TGTGCCAGTAGTAACAGACAGGGCTGGGAGCAGTACTTC.

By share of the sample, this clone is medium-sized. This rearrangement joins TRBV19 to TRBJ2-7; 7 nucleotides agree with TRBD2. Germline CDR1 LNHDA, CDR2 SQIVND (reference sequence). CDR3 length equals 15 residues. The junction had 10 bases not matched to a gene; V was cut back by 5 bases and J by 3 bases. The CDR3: CASSSTSGDYYEQYF. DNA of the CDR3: TGTGCCAGTAGTTCCACGAGCGGGGATTACTACGAGCAGTACTTC.